This T cell receptor (beta chain) emerged from a study of T cells after yellow fever vaccination. Remarks on this clonotype: A much more abundant neighbour one base away suggests this may be a read error.

TCRdb used MiXCR to reprocess the 5' RACE reads, holding one entry per CDR3 protein. The sample lists roughly 120,000 distinct CDR3 sequences, 6.5% to 8% occurring once. The V end lost 2 bases, the J end lost 4 bases, and 14 bases lay between the germline ends. The CDR3 covers 15 residues. CDR1 and CDR2 from the germline V gene are SGDLS and YYNGEE. The V gene is TRBV9, the J gene TRBJ2-3, with a tentative D call TRBD2 (5 bases). The sample was CD4+ T cells sorted from PBMCs, taken around 10 days after the first yellow fever vaccination. This receptor was obtained from a man aged 18-30 years who received the YFV17D yellow fever vaccine. The CDR3 spells CASSVRSPGSDTQYF. CDR3 bases: TGTGCCAGCAGCGTTAGGAGCCCGGGGTCAGATACGCAGTATTTT. The full variable domain, its missing parts supplied by reference TRBV9 and TRBJ2-3, is DSGVTQTPKHLITATGQRVTLRCSPRSGDLSVYWYQQSLDQGLQFLIQYYNGEERAKGNILERFSAQQFPDLHSELNLSSLELGDSALYFCASSVRSPGSDTQYFGPGTRLTVL.